The rows below give T cell receptor beta chains drawn from one sample of a study of cytomegalovirus exposure and HLA in healthy donors. Clones were read by immunoSEQ multiplex PCR, and TCRdb kept only the in-frame ones, dropping some. Here the sample spans about 190,000 clones, more than 75% being singletons. Source material: PBMCs. These receptors came from a man aged 35 to 55 in good health and CMV-seropositive. Both conserved end residues are part of each CDR3. A D gene is named only where the DNA matches it firmly. Not all rows give a size; the values are once, few, many and, for expanded clones, a class.

>TRBD2|15|TRBJ2-7|TRBV4-2|.
CASSRSGTSLYEQYF
TGTGCCAGCAGCCGATCCGGGACTAGCTTGTACGAGCAGTACTTC
>.|14|TRBJ1-5|TRBV4-1|.
CASSQDRRNQPQHF
TGCGCCAGCAGCCAAGATCGGCGGAATCAGCCCCAGCATTTT
>.|15|TRBJ2-3|TRBV28|few
CASSLPSAITDTQYF
TGTGCCAGCAGTTTGCCCAGCGCGATTACAGATACGCAGTATTTT
>.|12|TRBJ2-1|TRBV7-9|.
CASSLMSYEQFF
TGTGCCAGCAGCTTAATGTCGTATGAGCAGTTCTTC
>.|15|TRBJ1-2|TRBV27|.
CASRQTDGAAYGYTF
TGTGCCAGCAGGCAGACCGATGGAGCGGCCTATGGCTACACCTTC
>TRBD2|16|TRBJ2-7|TRBV5-4|.
CASSAGGNSGSYEQYF
TGTGCCAGCAGCGCCGGGGGGAATAGCGGCTCCTACGAGCAGTACTTC
>TRBD2|15|TRBJ2-5|TRBV9|.
CASSGTSAAGGTQYF
TGTGCCAGCAGCGGTACTAGCGCAGCCGGGGGGACCCAGTACTTC
>.|14|TRBJ2-1|TRBV5-4|.
CASSQQTIPDEQFF
TGTGCCAGCAGCCAACAGACAATACCGGATGAGCAGTTCTTC
>TRBD2|11|TRBJ2-7|TRBV29-1|once
CSYGEGYEQYF
TGCAGCTACGGGGAGGGCTACGAGCAGTACTTC
>.|13|TRBJ2-7|TRBV6-5|few
CASSYSAGYEQYF
TGTGCCAGCAGTTACTCGGCGGGGTACGAGCAGTACTTC
>.|17|TRBJ1-5|TRBV15|.
CATSRDLSSGINQPQHF
TGTGCCACCAGCAGAGATCTATCCTCGGGTATCAATCAGCCCCAGCATTTT
>.|16|TRBJ2-1|TRBV5-4|once
CASSLGGASSYNEQFF
TGTGCCAGCAGCTTGGGTGGAGCAAGCTCCTACAATGAGCAGTTCTTC
>.|15|TRBJ2-3|TRBV5-1|once
CASSTDSYSTDTQYF
TGCGCCAGCAGTACTGACTCCTACTCCACAGATACGCAGTATTTT
>TRBD1|15|TRBJ2-1|TRBV18|.
CASSPGTDFNNEQFF
TGTGCCAGCTCCCCCGGGACAGATTTCAACAATGAGCAGTTCTTC
>.|14|TRBJ2-3|TRBV7-9|.
CASSFRFSTDTQYF
TGTGCCAGCAGCTTCAGGTTTAGCACAGATACGCAGTATTTT
>.|15|TRBJ1-3|TRBV11-3|.
CASSLDGASGNTIYF
TGTGCCAGCAGCTTAGACGGAGCCTCTGGAAACACCATATATTTT
>.|13|TRBJ1-6|TRBV30|.
CAWSPAYNSPLHF
TGTGCCTGGAGTCCCGCCTATAATTCACCCCTCCACTTT
>.|15|TRBJ1-3|TRBV28|.
CASSFGRVSGNTIYF
TGTGCCAGCAGTTTCGGGAGGGTCTCTGGAAACACCATATATTTT
>.|14|TRBJ2-1|TRBV7-6|once
CASSLDSWSDEQFF
TGTGCCAGCAGCTTAGATAGTTGGAGTGATGAGCAGTTCTTC
>.|14|TRBJ1-1|TRBV12-5|few
CASGLGTLNTEAFF
TGTGCTAGTGGTTTGGGGACACTGAACACTGAAGCTTTCTTT
>TRBD2|16|TRBJ2-1|TRBV5-1|.
CASSLGGLAGVNEQFF
TGCGCCAGCAGCTTGGGAGGACTAGCGGGGGTCAATGAGCAGTTCTTC
>TRBD1|14|TRBJ2-7|TRBV6-6|.
CASSWDSGFDEQYF
TGTGCCAGCAGTTGGGACAGCGGTTTCGACGAGCAGTACTTC
>.|13|TRBJ1-5|TRBV2|.
CASSADRDQPQHF
TGTGCCAGCAGTGCGGACAGAGATCAGCCCCAGCATTTT
>TRBD2|15|TRBJ2-7|TRBV15|.
CATSRETAGAWEQYF
TGTGCCACCAGCAGAGAAACAGCGGGGGCTTGGGAGCAGTACTTC
>.|15|TRBJ1-1|TRBV6-6|.
CASSYSGPPETEAFF
TGTGCCAGCAGTTACTCGGGGCCCCCGGAGACTGAAGCTTTCTTT
>.|13|TRBJ1-5|TRBV6-1|few
CASRDSQGQPQHF
TGTGCCAGCAGGGACAGTCAAGGTCAGCCCCAGCATTTT
>.|18|TRBJ2-3|TRBV5-1|.
CASSQISSSTLGTDTQYF
TGCGCCAGCAGCCAAATCTCTTCTAGCACTCTAGGCACAGATACGCAGTATTTT
>.|15|TRBJ2-3|TRBV19|.
CASSISGGSTDTQYF
TGTGCCAGTAGTATCTCCGGGGGTAGCACAGATACGCAGTATTTT
>.|15|TRBJ1-4|TRBV4-1|.
CASSQAQSRTEKLFF
TGCGCCAGCAGCCAAGCCCAGTCAAGAACCGAAAAACTGTTTTTT
>TRBD1|14|TRBJ2-3|TRBV29-1|.
CSVEPQGSTDTQYF
TGCAGCGTTGAACCACAGGGGAGCACAGATACGCAGTATTTT
>.|11|TRBJ2-7|TRBV29-1|.
CSVGTSYEQYF
TGCAGCGTTGGCACTTCCTACGAGCAGTACTTC
>.|15|TRBJ1-1|TRBV7-3|.
CASSLAHSVNTEAFF
TGTGCCAGCAGCTTAGCCCACAGTGTTAACACTGAAGCTTTCTTT
>TRBD1|18|TRBJ1-1|TRBV27|.
CASSSSPGQGKGHTEAFF
TGTGCCAGCAGTTCATCACCGGGACAGGGCAAAGGGCATACTGAAGCTTTCTTT
>.|15|TRBJ2-3|TRBV15|few
CATSRDGTASGTQYF
TGTGCCACCAGCAGAGATGGGACTGCCTCCGGTACGCAGTATTTT
>.|19|TRBJ2-7|TRBV5-1|.
CASPPQPLPGILLSYEQYF
TGCGCCAGCCCCCCCCAGCCACTCCCAGGGATACTTCTCTCCTACGAGCAGTACTTC
>.|21|TRBJ1-4|TRBV21-1|once
CASSKDETGIQLTTGCEKLFF
TGTGCCAGCAGCAAAGACGAGACAGGCATACAGCTTACGACAGGGTGCGAAAAACTGTTTTTT
>TRBD1|13|TRBJ2-5|TRBV30|.
CAWEKDRVETQYF
TGTGCCTGGGAAAAAGACAGGGTAGAGACCCAGTACTTC
>.|16|TRBJ2-3|TRBV5-4|.
CASSLVTGTSTDTQYF
TGTGCCAGCAGCTTGGTGACAGGAACTAGCACAGATACGCAGTATTTT
>.|15|TRBJ1-6|TRBV28|.
CASKLGGSYNSPLHF
TGTGCCAGCAAGCTCGGAGGGTCCTATAATTCACCCCTCCACTTT
>TRBD1|15|TRBJ2-5|TRBV5-1|few
CASSLGTGRRETQYF
TGCGCCAGCAGCTTGGGGACAGGGAGAAGAGAGACCCAGTACTTC
>TRBD2|16|TRBJ2-1|TRBV27|.
CASSSGLALAYNEQFF
TGTGCCAGCAGTTCAGGACTAGCTTTAGCCTACAATGAGCAGTTCTTC
>TRBD1|16|TRBJ1-2|TRBV5-6|.
CASSLAAGTENYGYTF
TGTGCCAGCAGCTTGGCCGCCGGGACAGAGAACTATGGCTACACCTTC
>TRBD2|16|TRBJ2-7|TRBV6-5|.
CASSYSASGVSYEQYF
TGTGCCAGCAGTTACTCGGCCAGCGGGGTGTCGTACGAGCAGTACTTC
>.|13|TRBJ2-7|TRBV28|.
CASSLSTRFEQYF
TGTGCCAGCAGTTTATCGACTAGGTTCGAGCAGTACTTC
>.|13|TRBJ1-1|TRBV18|.
CASSNRGSPEAFF
TGTGCCAGCTCAAATCGAGGTAGTCCTGAAGCTTTCTTT
>TRBD2|14|TRBJ2-5|TRBV4-1|.
CASSQDSGGETQYF
TGCGCCAGCAGCCAAGATAGCGGGGGGGAGACCCAGTACTTC
>.|12|TRBJ2-5|TRBV29-1|once
CSVGPGEETQYF
TGCAGCGTTGGGCCGGGGGAAGAGACCCAGTACTTC
>.|13|TRBJ1-1|TRBV10-3|.
CAIREIGGTEAFF
TGTGCCATCAGGGAGATTGGCGGCACTGAAGCTTTCTTT